The present TCR beta chain was sequenced within a study of T cell responses to AZD1222 COVID-19 vaccine. About the study: Second doses at about 4 or about 12 weeks were pooled.

Assay: immunoSEQ multiplex PCR; the TCRdb copy retains only in-frame clones and omits some. The profile shows about 180,000 clones, 85% to 90% of them singletons. Notes on this clone: Its antigen is not known.

Regarding the study as a whole: There were vaccine-associated CD4 TCRs across spike, dominant at 160-218 and 743-854. Only after the peak T cell response were repertoires sampled.

The sample was peripheral blood, taken on day 0 of AZD1222 vaccination. The TCR originated in an adult in good health.

In nucleotides, the CDR3 is TGTGCCAGCAGTCCAAGTAGTGCGGGGAAATCCTACAATGAGCAGTTCTTC. Protein: CASSPSSAGKSYNEQFF. The rearrangement joins TRBV4-2 to TRBJ2-1; tentatively, D is TRBD2 (6 bases). The CDR3 runs 17 residues. From germline, CDR1 is LGHNA and CDR2 YNFKEQ. Trimming left V 6 bases short and J 1 base short, with 19 bases between.